The following is a TCR beta chain sequence with its context. Both 60 Vbeta primers and 13 Jbeta primers went into the PCR. Clones were sequenced by immunoSEQ multiplex PCR, and TCRdb holds only the in-frame ones, with some missing. The top ten hold under 0.85% of the sample, which has some 200,000 clones, 80% seen once. This record belongs to a study of cytomegalovirus exposure and HLA in healthy donors. This CDR3 is 11 amino acids long. Trimming left V 1 base short and J 9 bases short, with 7 bases between. From germline, CDR1 is SGHDN and CDR2 FVKESK. This chain links TRBV14 with TRBJ2-7; no clear D gene. The clonotype comes from a boy between 10 and 17 years old in good health and CMV-seronegative. The sample comprised PBMCs. This CDR3 is CASSQGAVQYF. The CDR3 DNA is TGTGCCAGCAGCCAAGGGGCCGTGCAGTACTTC.